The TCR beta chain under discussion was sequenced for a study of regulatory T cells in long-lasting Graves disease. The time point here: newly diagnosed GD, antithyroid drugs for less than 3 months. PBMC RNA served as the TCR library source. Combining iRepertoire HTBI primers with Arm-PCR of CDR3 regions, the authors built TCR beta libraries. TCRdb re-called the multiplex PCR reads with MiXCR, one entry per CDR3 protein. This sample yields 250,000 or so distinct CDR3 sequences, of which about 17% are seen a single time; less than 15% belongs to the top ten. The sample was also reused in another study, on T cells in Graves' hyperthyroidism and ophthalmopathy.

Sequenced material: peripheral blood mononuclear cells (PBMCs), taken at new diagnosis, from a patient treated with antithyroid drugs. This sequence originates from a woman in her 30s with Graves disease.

The CDR3 spells CASSGAGTGGYEQYF. In DNA, the CDR3 is TGTGCCAGCAGCGGTGCCGGGACAGGGGGGTACGAGCAGTACTTC. The chain recombines TRBV9 with TRBJ2-7; 11 bases agree with TRBD1. Germline V gene lookup returns CDR1 SGDLS and CDR2 YYNGEE. The CDR3 covers 15 residues. Losses at the gene ends were 3 bases for V and 4 bases for J; bases not matched to a gene: 6.